One T cell receptor beta chain is described in this entry. Its antigen is unknown. TCRdb re-called the RT-PCR reads through MiXCR, storing one row per CDR3 protein. The sample yields hundreds of thousands of distinct CDR3 sequences, around a sixth seen once. The sample comes from a study of response to subunit inactivated influenza vaccine. Germline V gives CDR1 MNHEY, CDR2 SMNVEV (reference sequence). CDR3 size: 15 residues. After removal of 0 bases from V and 4 bases from J, the junction contained 4 bases not matched to a gene. Study-level findings and limits: Each seasonal flu vaccination may recruit only limited new T cells, authors suggested.

The rearrangement joins TRBV27 to TRBJ2-7; TRBD1 matches at 9 bases. The clonotype comes from a man aged 45-65 years who received an inactivated influenza vaccine. This material consisted of PBMCs from blood, taken about 12 days after vaccination. CDR3 DNA sequence: TGTGCCAGCAGTTTATCGACAGGGGGTACTTACGAGCAGTACTTC. Protein product: CASSLSTGGTYEQYF.